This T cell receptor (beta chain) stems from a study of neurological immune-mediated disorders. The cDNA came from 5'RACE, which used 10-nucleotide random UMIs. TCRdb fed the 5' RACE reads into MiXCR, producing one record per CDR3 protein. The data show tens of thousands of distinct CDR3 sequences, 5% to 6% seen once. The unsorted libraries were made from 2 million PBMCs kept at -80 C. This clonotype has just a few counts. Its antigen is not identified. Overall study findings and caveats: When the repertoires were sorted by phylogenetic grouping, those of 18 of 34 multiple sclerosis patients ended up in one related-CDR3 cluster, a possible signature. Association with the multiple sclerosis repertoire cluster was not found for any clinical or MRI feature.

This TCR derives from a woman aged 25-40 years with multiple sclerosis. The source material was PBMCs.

In nucleotides, the CDR3 is TGTGCCAGCAGTTTAAAGGGAGGCGATACGCAGTATTTT. Its translation is CASSLKGGDTQYF. This chain connects TRBV12-3 or TRBV12-4 to TRBJ2-3, with D possibly matching TRBD2 (6 bases). The CDR3 has 13 amino acids. The ends were cut back, 2 bases at V and 6 bases at J, with 9 bases in the middle.